The clone carrying this T cell receptor beta chain showed up many times. Antigen specificity is unknown. The source of the sample is a study of identical twins. Points from the study as a whole: Clonotypes of the beta chain that were abundant in cord blood carried fewer insertions (memory repertoires showed none).

TCRdb called the 5' RACE reads again in MiXCR, with one record for every CDR3 protein. The sample contains a few hundred thousand distinct CDR3 sequences, approximately 9.6% of which appear only once. All donors were healthy, and all were Caucasian. This same sample was also part of a study on yellow fever vaccine responses in identical twins.

The specimen sequenced was PBMCs. The sequence came from a woman younger than 35 in good health.

The CDR3: CASNLSGWPPTNYEQYF. The DNA for the CDR3 is TGTGCCAGCAACCTTTCGGGCTGGCCCCCTACAAACTACGAGCAGTACTTC. The chain carries TRBV28 and TRBJ2-7; D is unresolved. The V and J ends lost 7 bases and 3 bases respectively, with 25 bases between them. In germline, CDR1 is MDHEN, CDR2 SYDVKM. The CDR3 runs 17 residues.